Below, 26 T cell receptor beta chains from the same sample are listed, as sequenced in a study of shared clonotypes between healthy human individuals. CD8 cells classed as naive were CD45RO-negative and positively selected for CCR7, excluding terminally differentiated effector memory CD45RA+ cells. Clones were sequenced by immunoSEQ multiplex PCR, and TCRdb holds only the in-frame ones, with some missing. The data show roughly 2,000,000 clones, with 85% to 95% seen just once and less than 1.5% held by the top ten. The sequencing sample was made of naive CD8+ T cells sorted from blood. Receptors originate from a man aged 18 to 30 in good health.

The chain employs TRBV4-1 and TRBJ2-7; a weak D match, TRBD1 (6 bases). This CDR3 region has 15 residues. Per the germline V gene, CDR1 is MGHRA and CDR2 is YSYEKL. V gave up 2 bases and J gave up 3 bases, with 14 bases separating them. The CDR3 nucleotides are TGCGCCAGCAGCCAACGACAGGAGCCTTACTACGAGCAGTACTTC. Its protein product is CASSQRQEPYYEQYF.

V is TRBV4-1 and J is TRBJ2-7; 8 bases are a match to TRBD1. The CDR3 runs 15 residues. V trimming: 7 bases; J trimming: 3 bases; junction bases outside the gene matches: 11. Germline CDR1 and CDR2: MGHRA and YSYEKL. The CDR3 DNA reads TGCGCCAGCAATGCAAAACAGGGGGGCATCTACGAGCAGTACTTC. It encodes CASNAKQGGIYEQYF.

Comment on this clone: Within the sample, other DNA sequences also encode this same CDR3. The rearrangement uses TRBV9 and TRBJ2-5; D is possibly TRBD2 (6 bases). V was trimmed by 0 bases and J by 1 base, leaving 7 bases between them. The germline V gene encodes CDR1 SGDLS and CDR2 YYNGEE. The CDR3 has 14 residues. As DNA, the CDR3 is TGTGCCAGCAGCGTAGGCGGGGCCCAAGAGACCCAGTACTTC. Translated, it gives CASSVGGAQETQYF.

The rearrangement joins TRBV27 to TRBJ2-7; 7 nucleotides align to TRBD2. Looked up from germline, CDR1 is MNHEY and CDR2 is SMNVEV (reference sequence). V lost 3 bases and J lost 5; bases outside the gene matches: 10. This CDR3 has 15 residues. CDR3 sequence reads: CASSFLDAGEDEQYF. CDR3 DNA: TGTGCCAGCAGTTTCCTTGACGCGGGGGAGGACGAGCAGTACTTC.

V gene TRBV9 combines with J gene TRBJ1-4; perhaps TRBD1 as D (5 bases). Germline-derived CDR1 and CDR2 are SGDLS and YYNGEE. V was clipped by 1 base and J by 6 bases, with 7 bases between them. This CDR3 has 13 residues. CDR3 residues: CASSVQGDEKLFF. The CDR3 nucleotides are TGTGCCAGCAGCGTACAGGGCGATGAAAAACTGTTTTTT.

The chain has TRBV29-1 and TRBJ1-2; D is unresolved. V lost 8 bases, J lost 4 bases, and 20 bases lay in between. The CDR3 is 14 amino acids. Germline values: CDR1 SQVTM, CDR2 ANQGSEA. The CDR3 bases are TGCAGCCCCCCTGGACGGAGCGACCTCTATGGCTACACCTTC. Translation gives CSPPGRSDLYGYTF.

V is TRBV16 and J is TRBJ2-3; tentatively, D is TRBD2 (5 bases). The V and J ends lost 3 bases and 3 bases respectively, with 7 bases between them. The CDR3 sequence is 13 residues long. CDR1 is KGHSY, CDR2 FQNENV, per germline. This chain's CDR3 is CASSQERTDTQYF. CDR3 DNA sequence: TGTGCCAGCAGCCAGGAGCGGACAGATACGCAGTATTTT.

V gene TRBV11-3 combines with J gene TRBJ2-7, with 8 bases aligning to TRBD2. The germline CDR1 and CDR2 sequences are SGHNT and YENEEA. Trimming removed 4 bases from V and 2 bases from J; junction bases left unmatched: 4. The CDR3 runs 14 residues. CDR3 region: CASSSGLEPYEQYF. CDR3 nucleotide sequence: TGTGCCAGCAGCTCGGGACTAGAACCCTACGAGCAGTACTTC.

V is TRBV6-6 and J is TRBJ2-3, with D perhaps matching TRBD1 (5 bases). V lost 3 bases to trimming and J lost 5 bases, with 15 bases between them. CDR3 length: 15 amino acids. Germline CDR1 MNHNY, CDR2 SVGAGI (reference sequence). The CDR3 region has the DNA TGTGCCAGCAGTTATTTGGGCAGGGCGGAAGATACGCAGTATTTT. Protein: CASSYLGRAEDTQYF.

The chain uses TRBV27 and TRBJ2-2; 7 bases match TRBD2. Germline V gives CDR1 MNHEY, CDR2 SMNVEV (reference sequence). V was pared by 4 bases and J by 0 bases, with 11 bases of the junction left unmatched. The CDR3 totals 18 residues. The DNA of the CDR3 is TGTGCCAGCAGTTCATTAACCCCCGCGGGGGCGAACACCGGGGAGCTGTTTTTT. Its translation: CASSSLTPAGANTGELFF.

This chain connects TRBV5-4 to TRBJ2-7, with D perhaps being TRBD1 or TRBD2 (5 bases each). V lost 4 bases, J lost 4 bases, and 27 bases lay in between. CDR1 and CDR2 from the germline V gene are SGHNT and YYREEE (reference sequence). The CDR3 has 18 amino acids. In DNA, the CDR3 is TGTGCCAGCAGCATATCGGGACCGGGATGGGGAGCGACATACGAGCAGTACTTC. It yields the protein CASSISGPGWGATYEQYF.

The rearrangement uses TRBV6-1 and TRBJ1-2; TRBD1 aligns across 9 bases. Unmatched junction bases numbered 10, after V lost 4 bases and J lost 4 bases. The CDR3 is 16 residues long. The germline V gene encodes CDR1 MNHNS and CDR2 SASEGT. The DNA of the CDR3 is TGTGCCAGCAGTGCTTTAACAGGGGGCGCGGGCTATGGCTACACCTTC. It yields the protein CASSALTGGAGYGYTF.

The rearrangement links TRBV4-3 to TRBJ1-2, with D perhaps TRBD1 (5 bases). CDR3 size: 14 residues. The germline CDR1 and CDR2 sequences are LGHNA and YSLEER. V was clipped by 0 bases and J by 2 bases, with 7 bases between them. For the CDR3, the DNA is TGCGCCAGCAGCCAAGAGGGGCGAAACTATGGCTACACCTTC. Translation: CASSQEGRNYGYTF.

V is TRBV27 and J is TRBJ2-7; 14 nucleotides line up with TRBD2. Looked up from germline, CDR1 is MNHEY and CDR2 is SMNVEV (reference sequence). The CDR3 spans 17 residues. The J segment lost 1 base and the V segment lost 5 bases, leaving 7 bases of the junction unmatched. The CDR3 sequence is CASSVGTSGGRSYEQYF. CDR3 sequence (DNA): TGTGCCAGCAGTGTTGGGACTAGCGGGGGTCGGTCCTACGAGCAGTACTTC.

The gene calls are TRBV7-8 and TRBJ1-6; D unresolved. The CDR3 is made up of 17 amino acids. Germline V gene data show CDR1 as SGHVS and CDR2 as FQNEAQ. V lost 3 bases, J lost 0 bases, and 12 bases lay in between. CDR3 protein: CASSLDGWSSYNSPLHF. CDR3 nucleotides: TGTGCCAGCAGCTTGGACGGTTGGAGCTCCTATAATTCACCCCTCCACTTT.

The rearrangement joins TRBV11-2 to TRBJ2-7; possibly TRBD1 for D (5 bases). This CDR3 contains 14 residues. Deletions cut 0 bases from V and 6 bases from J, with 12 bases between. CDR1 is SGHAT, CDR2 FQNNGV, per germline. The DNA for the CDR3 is TGTGCCAGCAGCTTAGATCTAAGGGGCTTCGAGCAGTACTTC. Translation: CASSLDLRGFEQYF.

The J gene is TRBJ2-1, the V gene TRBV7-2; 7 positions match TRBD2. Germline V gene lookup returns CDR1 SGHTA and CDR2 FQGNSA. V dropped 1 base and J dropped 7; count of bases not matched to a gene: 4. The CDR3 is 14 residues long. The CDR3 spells CASSLVAGENEQFF. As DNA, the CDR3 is TGTGCCAGCAGCTTAGTCGCGGGAGAGAATGAGCAGTTCTTC.

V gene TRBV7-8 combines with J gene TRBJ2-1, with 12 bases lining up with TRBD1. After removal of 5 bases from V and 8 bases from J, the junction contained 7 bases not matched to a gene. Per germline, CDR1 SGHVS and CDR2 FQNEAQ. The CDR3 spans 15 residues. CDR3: CASSAPGQGAYEQFF. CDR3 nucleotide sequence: TGTGCCAGCAGCGCACCGGGACAGGGGGCATATGAGCAGTTCTTC.

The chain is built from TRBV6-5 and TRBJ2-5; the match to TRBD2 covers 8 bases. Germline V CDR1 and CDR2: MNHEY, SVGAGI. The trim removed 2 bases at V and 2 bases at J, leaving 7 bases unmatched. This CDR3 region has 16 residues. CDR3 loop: CASSYMAGGLQETQYF. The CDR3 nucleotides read TGTGCCAGCAGTTACATGGCGGGAGGTCTACAAGAGACCCAGTACTTC.

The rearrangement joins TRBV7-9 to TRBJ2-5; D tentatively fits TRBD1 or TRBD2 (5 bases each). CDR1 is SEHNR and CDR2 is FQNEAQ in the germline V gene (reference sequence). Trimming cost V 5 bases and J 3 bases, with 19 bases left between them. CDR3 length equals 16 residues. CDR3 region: CASSQGDVGLKETQYF. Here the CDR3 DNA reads TGTGCCAGCAGCCAGGGAGATGTAGGGCTGAAAGAGACCCAGTACTTC.

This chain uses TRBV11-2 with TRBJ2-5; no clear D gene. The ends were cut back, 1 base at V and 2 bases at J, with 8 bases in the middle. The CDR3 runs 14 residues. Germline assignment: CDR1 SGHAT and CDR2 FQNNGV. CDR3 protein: CASSLVTRQETQYF. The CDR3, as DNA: TGTGCCAGCAGCTTAGTGACCAGACAAGAGACCCAGTACTTC.

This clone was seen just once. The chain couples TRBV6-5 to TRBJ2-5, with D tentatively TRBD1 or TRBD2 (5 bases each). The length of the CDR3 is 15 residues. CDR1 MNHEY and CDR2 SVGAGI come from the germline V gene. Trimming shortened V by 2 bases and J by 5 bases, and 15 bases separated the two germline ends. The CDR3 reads CASSYGTHGGETQYF. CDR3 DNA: TGTGCCAGCAGTTACGGGACCCATGGTGGGGAGACCCAGTACTTC.

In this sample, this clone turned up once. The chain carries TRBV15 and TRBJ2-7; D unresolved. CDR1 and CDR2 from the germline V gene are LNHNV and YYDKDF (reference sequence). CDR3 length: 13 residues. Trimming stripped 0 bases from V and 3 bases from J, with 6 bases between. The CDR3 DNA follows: TGTGCCACCAGCAGAGACATAGGCTACGAGCAGTACTTC. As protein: CATSRDIGYEQYF.

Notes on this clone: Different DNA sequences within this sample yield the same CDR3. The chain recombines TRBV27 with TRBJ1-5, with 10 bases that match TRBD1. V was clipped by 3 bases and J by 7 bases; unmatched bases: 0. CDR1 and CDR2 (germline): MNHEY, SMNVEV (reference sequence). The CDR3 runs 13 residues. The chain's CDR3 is CASSLDRGQPQHF. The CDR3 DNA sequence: TGTGCCAGCAGTTTGGACAGGGGGCAGCCCCAGCATTTT.

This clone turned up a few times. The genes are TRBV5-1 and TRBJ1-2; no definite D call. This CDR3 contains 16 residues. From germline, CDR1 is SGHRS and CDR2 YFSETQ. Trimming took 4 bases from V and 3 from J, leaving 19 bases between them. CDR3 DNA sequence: TGCGCCAGCAGCCTTGTTGAGCCGTCCCTGGACTATGGCTACACCTTC. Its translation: CASSLVEPSLDYGYTF.

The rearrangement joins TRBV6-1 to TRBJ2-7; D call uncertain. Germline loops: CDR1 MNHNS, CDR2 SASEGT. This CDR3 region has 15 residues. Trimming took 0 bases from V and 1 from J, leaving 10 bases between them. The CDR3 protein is CASSEAVQPSYEQYF. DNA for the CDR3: TGTGCCAGCAGTGAAGCGGTACAGCCTTCCTACGAGCAGTACTTC.